This TCR beta chain stems from a study of blood T cell repertoires in COVID-19. Overall study context: From T cells, B-cell-depleted T cells, or PBMCs came the material, which was cDNA or gDNA.

Trimming took off 4 bases at V and 5 bases at J, with 16 bases between the two ends. From germline, CDR1 is SGHRS and CDR2 YFSETQ. This CDR3 spans 14 amino acids. This clone appeared once. TCRdb's copy holds only in-frame clones and misses some; the assay was immunoSEQ multiplex PCR. The sample contains about 130,000 clones, roughly 80% of which appear only once. The material sequenced was peripheral blood. This rearrangement joins TRBV5-1 to TRBJ2-7; possible D gene TRBD1, 6 bases. This receptor was obtained from a man aged 65 to 85 with acute or convalescent COVID-19. CDR3 DNA: TGCGCCAGCAGCCGGGCAGGGGATCGCGACGAGCAGTACTTC. Encoded protein: CASSRAGDRDEQYF.